Described below is a single T cell receptor beta chain sequence and its context. This CDR3 is 15 amino acids long. V was trimmed by 5 bases and J by 4 bases, leaving 16 bases between them. CDR1 and CDR2 from the germline V gene are MDHEN and SYDVKM. The record originates from a study of blood T cell repertoires in COVID-19. Study-level background: From the United States, Italy and Spain came samples of acute and convalescent COVID-19.

Researchers sorted participants into cohorts using their self-reported clinical history. Symptom resolution, clearance, or two negative PCRs marked donors in Cohort 3 as recovered. Per the authors' pipeline: Amplification of reference gene primers was used by the study to estimate nucleated cell counts. Libraries were prepared by immunoSEQ multiplex PCR; TCRdb keeps only in-frame clonotypes and omits some of them. V and J calls and clone size are those listed in that table; D and trimming were worked out from the DNA. The table includes some 420,000 clones, approximately 92% detected once. The V and J genes are TRBV28 and TRBJ2-3; possible D gene TRBD2, 6 bases. The TCR comes from a young man who had recovered from COVID-19. The sequenced sample consisted of PBMCs or T cells enriched from blood (not recorded which). The CDR3 sequence is CASSRDGSASDTQYF. The CDR3, as DNA: TGTGCCAGCAGTCGAGACGGGAGTGCGTCAGATACGCAGTATTTT.